This TCR beta chain was obtained from a study of T cell repertoires in cytomegalovirus infection. The germline V gene encodes CDR1 SGHVS and CDR2 FNYEAQ. The CDR3 has 15 residues. V was clipped by 1 base and J by 5 bases; unmatched bases: 3. Each CDR3 protein is one row after TCRdb ran MiXCR on the reads. The table shows 150,000 to 200,000 distinct CDR3 sequences, with roughly an eighth occurring only once. This clonotype was found many times. This receptor was identified in a human donor in good health (CMV status not recorded). Some clones in this sample may be carry-over from other donors' samples. The chain has TRBV7-6 and TRBJ2-1; TRBD2 matches at 9 bases. What was sequenced was PBMCs. The CDR3 is CASSLVVAGDNEQFF. In DNA form, the CDR3 reads TGTGCCAGCAGCTTAGTGGTAGCGGGGGACAATGAGCAGTTCTTC.